The next 28 T cell receptor beta chains were all read from a single sample in a study of radiotherapy plus CTLA-4 blockade in lung cancer (dated by TCRdb to about 2018). The library was obtained by the immunoSEQ multiplex PCR assay. TCRdb obtained this table from immuneACCESS and retained in-frame rearrangements with V and J assigned. These tables miss some clones; where compared with another copy, unresolved V genes account for less than half of the shortfall, and the remainder is unexplained. The sample yields more than 100,000 clones; around 90% were counted once. 6.9% of the sample lies in the top ten. The sample was peripheral blood, taken from a patient treated with radiotherapy plus ipilimumab. The receptors here all came from a human donor with non-small cell lung cancer that progressed on radiotherapy plus ipilimumab.

Sample share makes this clone large. This chain joins TRBV9 and TRBJ2-7; the match to TRBD1 covers 8 bases. CDR1 is SGDLS and CDR2 is YYNGEE in the germline V gene. The ends lost 1 base at V and 3 bases at J; junction bases unmatched: 3. This CDR3 comprises 14 residues. The CDR3 bases are TGTGCCAGCAGCGTAAGGGGACAGGACTACGAGCAGTACTTC. Its translation is CASSVRGQDYEQYF.

V gene TRBV5-1 combines with J gene TRBJ2-5; the D call may be TRBD1 or TRBD2 (5 bases each). V lost 1 base to trimming and J lost 2 bases, with 15 bases between them. CDR3 size: 16 residues. CDR1 and CDR2 from the germline V gene are SGHRS and YFSETQ. The CDR3: CASSLLGRLLQETQYF. CDR3 nucleotide sequence: TGCGCCAGCAGCTTGTTGGGACGCTTATTACAAGAGACCCAGTACTTC.

This chain uses TRBV29-1 with TRBJ2-1, with 12 nucleotides matching TRBD2. The CDR3 spans 16 residues. Germline trimming cut 3 bases from V and 6 bases from J; bases unmatched to any gene: 9. The germline gives CDR1 SQVTM, CDR2 ANQGSEA. CDR3 sequence reads: CSVDLWTSGTSNEQFF. The DNA of the CDR3 is TGCAGCGTTGATCTTTGGACTAGCGGGACCTCCAATGAGCAGTTCTTC.

The DNA for the CDR3 is TGTGCCAGCTCACTTGGGCTAGCGGGAGTGTACGCAGATACGCAGTATTTT. Amino acid sequence: CASSLGLAGVYADTQYF. The chain couples TRBV18 to TRBJ2-3; 10 bases line up with TRBD2. Per germline, CDR1 KGHSH and CDR2 LQKENI. This CDR3 has 17 residues. V was clipped by 4 bases and J by 4 bases; unmatched bases: 11.

This chain joins TRBV5-1 and TRBJ2-2; D uncertain. Germline-derived CDR1 and CDR2 are SGHRS and YFSETQ. The CDR3 loop spans 15 amino acids. Deletions cut 2 bases from V and 0 bases from J, with 8 bases between. The CDR3 coding sequence is TGCGCCAGCAGCTTAACAACATCGAACACCGGGGAGCTGTTTTTT. Encoded protein: CASSLTTSNTGELFF. Together with reference TRBV5-1 and TRBJ2-2, the CDR3 gives the full variable domain: KAGVTQTPRYLIKTRGQQVTLSCSPISGHRSVSWYQQTPGQGLQFLFEYFSETQRNKGNFPGRFSGRQFSNSRSEMNVSTLELGDSALYLCASSLTTSNTGELFFGEGSRLTVL.

This chain uses TRBV7-8 with TRBJ2-7, with D perhaps assigned TRBD1 or TRBD2 (6 bases each). V gave up 5 bases and J gave up 7 bases, with 21 bases separating them. In germline, CDR1 is SGHVS, CDR2 FQNEAQ. The CDR3 length is 15 residues. In DNA, the CDR3 is TGTGCCAGCAGCACCCTGGGCGGAGGGGGAGATGAGCAGTACTTC. This codes for CASSTLGGGGDEQYF.

This chain uses TRBV5-1 with TRBJ1-1; D is uncertain. Germline CDR1 reads SGHRS; CDR2 reads YFSETQ. Trimming left V 5 bases short and J 0 bases short, with 11 bases between. This CDR3 region has 14 residues. CDR3 coding DNA: TGCGCCAGCAGTCCGGACGGACTGAACACTGAAGCTTTCTTT. This codes for CASSPDGLNTEAFF.

The chain is built from TRBV25-1 and TRBJ1-2; no clear D gene. The germline gives CDR1 MGHDK, CDR2 SYGVNS. The V end lost 3 bases, the J end lost 6 bases, and 11 bases lay between the germline ends. The length of the CDR3 is 13 residues. Here the CDR3 DNA reads TGTGCCAGCAGTGAGAACACGGCGGATGGCTACACCTTC. The encoded protein is CASSENTADGYTF.

The J gene is TRBJ1-5, the V gene TRBV2, with D unresolved. V lost 4 bases and J 6 bases, leaving 10 bases between the germline ends. This CDR3 is built from 13 residues. Germline-derived CDR1 and CDR2 are SNHLY and FYNNEI. DNA for the CDR3: TGTGCCAGCAGTGCTTCGCCAGGTCAGCCCCAGCATTTT. Its translation is CASSASPGQPQHF.

Comment on this clone: Different DNA sequences within this sample yield the same CDR3. CDR3 in amino acids: CASSLVQSTDTQYF. The CDR3 bases are TGCGCCAGCAGCTTGGTGCAGAGCACAGATACGCAGTATTTT. This chain joins TRBV5-1 and TRBJ2-3, with D unclear. Germline lookup yields CDR1 SGHRS and CDR2 YFSETQ. This CDR3 comprises 14 residues. V lost 0 bases and J lost 0, with 5 bases in between.

This clone appeared once. The CDR3 protein is CASSLRANTETQYF. Written as DNA, the CDR3 is TGTGCCAGCAGCTTACGCGCCAATACAGAGACCCAGTACTTC. The gene calls are TRBV7-8 and TRBJ2-5; D not resolved. Trimming shortened V by 2 bases and J by 4 bases, and 11 bases separated the two germline ends. This CDR3 region has 14 residues. The germline V gene encodes CDR1 SGHVS and CDR2 FQNEAQ.

The chain recombines TRBV2 with TRBJ2-7; 7 bases are a match to TRBD2. CDR1 is SNHLY, CDR2 FYNNEI, per germline. The J segment lost 6 bases and the V segment lost 2 bases, leaving 13 bases of the junction unmatched. There are 16 residues in the CDR3. DNA of the CDR3: TGTGCCAGCAGTGAATGGGTTGTGCGGGAGATGAGCGAGCAGTACTTC. Amino acid sequence: CASSEWVVREMSEQYF.

J is TRBJ2-1 and V is TRBV10-1, with 8 bases that match TRBD1. The V gene end was trimmed by 6 bases and the J gene end by 9 bases; junction bases not matched to a gene: 13. The germline CDR1 and CDR2 sequences are WNHNN and SYGVQD (reference sequence). The CDR3 is made up of 15 amino acids. CDR3 loop: CASSPADRDGSEQFF. Here the CDR3 DNA reads TGCGCCAGCAGCCCCGCGGACAGGGACGGTAGTGAGCAGTTCTTC.

This clone was observed once. The chain uses TRBV11-3 and TRBJ2-1; D is ambiguous. There are 14 residues in the CDR3. The V and J ends lost 8 bases and 6 bases respectively, with 17 bases between them. Looked up from germline, CDR1 is SGHNT and CDR2 is YENEEA. CDR3 amino acids: CASSLLSGSNEQFF. CDR3 coding DNA: TGTGCCAGCTCCCTCCTATCCGGGTCCAATGAGCAGTTCTTC.

The rearrangement links TRBV7-9 to TRBJ1-1; 7 bases agree with TRBD1. V lost 5 bases and J lost 8; bases outside the gene matches: 5. The CDR3 runs 12 residues. The germline V gene encodes CDR1 SEHNR and CDR2 FQNEAQ (reference sequence). The CDR3, as DNA: TGTGCCAGCAGCCGAGGACAGGACGAAGCTTTCTTT. Protein sequence: CASSRGQDEAFF.

The chain uses TRBV6-6 and TRBJ1-1; possibly TRBD1 for D (5 bases). This CDR3 has 12 residues. Germline V lookup: CDR1 MNHNY, CDR2 SVGAGI (reference sequence). Trimming took off 4 bases at V and 6 bases at J, with 9 bases between the two ends. CDR3 protein: CASSSQVAEAFF. CDR3 bases: TGTGCCAGCAGTTCACAGGTCGCTGAAGCTTTCTTT.

V usage is TRBV14 and J usage is TRBJ1-1, with D possibly TRBD1 on 6 matching bases. The V gene lost 3 bases and the J gene lost 1 base, with 15 bases spanning the gap. The CDR3 contains 16 residues. The V gene's germline CDR1 is SGHDN and CDR2 FVKESK. DNA for the CDR3: TGTGCCAGCAGCCAGTCCCATGGACAGACGAACACTGAAGCTTTCTTT. Its translation is CASSQSHGQTNTEAFF.

The gene calls are TRBV4-3 and TRBJ2-7, with D tentatively TRBD1 (5 bases). V dropped 6 bases and J dropped 7 bases, with 19 bases sitting between them. There are 14 residues in the CDR3. The V gene's germline CDR1 is LGHNA and CDR2 YSLEER. CDR3 in amino acids: CASRENQGLGEQYF. In nucleotides, the CDR3 is TGCGCCAGCAGGGAGAATCAGGGCCTCGGGGAGCAGTACTTC.

The J gene is TRBJ2-2, the V gene TRBV9, with D unresolved. V gave up 0 bases and J gave up 6 bases, with 3 bases separating them. CDR1 and CDR2 (germline): SGDLS, YYNGEE. This CDR3 has 12 amino acids. The CDR3 DNA reads TGTGCCAGCAGCGTAGATTCCGGGGAGCTGTTTTTT. Its protein is CASSVDSGELFF.

This rearrangement joins TRBV29-1 to TRBJ1-2; perhaps TRBD1 as D (6 bases). With 8 bases removed from V and 6 bases from J, the gap between germline ends came to 13 bases. The CDR3 sequence is 11 residues long. Germline-derived CDR1 and CDR2 are SQVTM and ANQGSEA. CDR3 nucleotides: TGCAGCACTCGGAGGGGGGATGGCTACACCTTC. Translating gives CSTRRGDGYTF.

The genes are TRBV10-3 and TRBJ1-2; 7 bases fit TRBD1. This CDR3 has 21 amino acids. The V gene end was trimmed by 2 bases and the J gene end by 0 bases; junction bases not matched to a gene: 21. CDR1 is ENHRY and CDR2 is SYGVKD in the germline V gene. CDR3 amino acids: CAISEKLPRGRTFSTNYGYTF. CDR3 in DNA: TGTGCCATCAGTGAGAAACTTCCAAGGGGGCGTACGTTCTCTACTAACTATGGCTACACCTTC.

This rearrangement joins TRBV2 to TRBJ1-4, with unresolved D. Between the trimmed V and J ends, which lost 3 bases and 7 bases, there was a span of 15 bases. Germline V lookup: CDR1 SNHLY, CDR2 FYNNEI. The CDR3 has 15 residues. The CDR3 DNA follows: TGTGCCAGCAGTGAGACTCGACTTGCGGGTGAAAAACTGTTTTTT. Its translation is CASSETRLAGEKLFF.

The chain is built from TRBV15 and TRBJ2-3; D gene uncertain. CDR1 is LNHNV and CDR2 is YYDKDF in the germline V gene (reference sequence). V lost 0 bases to trimming and J lost 12 bases, with 10 bases between them. The CDR3 contains 12 residues. The CDR3 DNA sequence: TGTGCCACCAGCAGAGATTCCTCCTTACAGTATTTT. This gives the protein CATSRDSSLQYF. The full variable domain, rest sourced from reference TRBV15 and TRBJ2-3, is DAMVIQNPRYQVTQFGKPVTLSCSQTLNHNVMYWYQQKSSQAPKLLFHYYDKDFNNEADTPDNFQSRRPNTSFCFLDIRSPGLGDTAMYLCATSRDSSLQYFGPGTRLTVL.

The chain links TRBV9 to TRBJ1-3; 8 bases match TRBD1. Germline V gene data show CDR1 as SGDLS and CDR2 as YYNGEE. This CDR3 has 17 amino acids. Losses at the gene ends were 2 bases for V and 0 bases for J; bases not matched to a gene: 7. This chain's CDR3 is CASSVVGQAISGNTIYF. In DNA form, the CDR3 reads TGTGCCAGCAGCGTCGTGGGACAGGCTATCTCTGGAAACACCATATATTTT.

The V and J genes are TRBV7-2 and TRBJ2-7, with TRBD1 matching over 7 bases. V shed 3 bases and J 5 bases; nucleotides not matched to a gene: 13. This CDR3 is 16 amino acids long. The germline gives CDR1 SGHTA, CDR2 FQGNSA. CDR3 in amino acids: CASSLSTGSGKNEQYF. In DNA, the CDR3 is TGTGCCAGCAGCTTGTCGACAGGGTCGGGAAAGAACGAGCAGTACTTC.

V usage is TRBV2 and J usage is TRBJ2-1; D remains unclear. The CDR3 is 11 amino acids. V lost 4 bases, J lost 8 bases, and 6 bases lay in between. In germline, CDR1 is SNHLY, CDR2 FYNNEI. CDR3 loop: CASSGQHEQFF. The CDR3 bases are TGTGCCAGCAGTGGGCAGCATGAGCAGTTCTTC.

This chain's CDR3 is CSAKMTDTQYF. The CDR3 nucleotides are TGCAGTGCGAAAATGACAGATACGCAGTATTTT. This chain connects TRBV20-1 to TRBJ2-3; D gene uncertain. Trimming pared 6 bases from V and 3 bases from J, leaving 7 bases between. The V gene's germline CDR1 is DFQATT and CDR2 SNEGSKA (reference sequence). The CDR3 is 11 amino acids.

The genes are TRBV29-1 and TRBJ2-1; 7 bases are shared with TRBD2. The CDR3 is 12 residues long. With V trimmed by 6 bases and J by 7 bases, 6 bases remained unmatched. Germline CDR1 and CDR2: SQVTM and ANQGSEA. The CDR3 reads CSVTREWNEQFF. The CDR3 DNA sequence: TGCAGCGTCACGCGGGAGTGGAATGAGCAGTTCTTC.